This T cell receptor (beta chain) derives from a study of blood T cell repertoires in COVID-19. Turning to the study itself: Among Cohort 3 donors, those recovered had two negative PCRs, clearance, or symptom resolution. PBMCs, B-cell-depleted T cells, or T cells provided the cDNA or gDNA that made up the material.

CDR1 is MNHEY, CDR2 SVGAGI, per germline. This CDR3 is 13 amino acids long. The V gene lost 10 bases and the J gene lost 1 base, with 12 bases spanning the gap. Measured with immunoSEQ multiplex PCR; TCRdb has only the in-frame clones, and not every one. Altogether around 360,000 clones are present, more than 75% being singletons, with the ten largest covering about 1.9%. Participants were aged about 18 to 90 years, lived in under 25 US areas, and enrolled virtually. Self-reported history from a screening survey and questionnaire set each donor's cohort. This receptor was taken from a middle-aged man in a cohort exposed to, infected with or recovered from COVID-19 (not recorded which). Sequencing was performed on PBMCs or T cells enriched from blood (not recorded which). This chain joins TRBV6-5 and TRBJ2-3; D might be TRBD2 (6 bases). CDR3 region: CATTPGGTDTQYF. The CDR3 DNA reads as TGTGCCACAACCCCGGGGGGCACAGATACGCAGTATTTT.